Listed below are T cell receptor beta chains from one sample, sequenced in a study of PD-1 blockade in classical Hodgkin lymphoma. Method: immunoSEQ multiplex PCR; TCRdb's copy keeps in-frame clones and lacks some. Here the sample spans 25,000 to 30,000 clones, about 83% being singletons. Sequencing used CD4+ T cells from blood, obtained at baseline. The receptors shown here come from a human donor with classical Hodgkin lymphoma. CDR3s include the opening cysteine and the closing phenylalanine or tryptophan. The order of the fields is J gene, CDR3 length, clone size, D gene, V gene, CDR3 DNA, CDR3 protein. The D gene is left open where the match is weak. Expanded clones are given a class, and other clones once, few, many or no size at all.

J gene: TRBJ2-1
CDR3 length: 17
clone size: NA
D gene: TRBD1
V gene: TRBV5-1
CDR3 DNA: TGCGCCAGCAGCTTGAGCATTGACAGGGGGTGGGGCAATGAGCAGTTCTTC
CDR3 protein: CASSLSIDRGWGNEQFF

J gene: TRBJ1-6
CDR3 length: 14
clone size: NA
D gene: NA
V gene: TRBV7-9
CDR3 DNA: TGTGCCAGCAGCTTAGGGGGGGCAGGGAAACCCCTCCACTTT
CDR3 protein: CASSLGGAGKPLHF

J gene: TRBJ1-6
CDR3 length: 12
clone size: NA
D gene: NA
V gene: TRBV11-2
CDR3 DNA: TGTGCCAGCAGCTTAGGGGCGGCACCCCTCCACTTT
CDR3 protein: CASSLGAAPLHF

J gene: TRBJ1-5
CDR3 length: 13
clone size: NA
D gene: NA
V gene: TRBV30
CDR3 DNA: TGTGCCTGGAGTGAGGGGGAAAATCTGCCCCAGCATTTT
CDR3 protein: CAWSEGENLPQHF

J gene: TRBJ2-3
CDR3 length: 16
clone size: NA
D gene: TRBD2
V gene: TRBV4-3
CDR3 DNA: TGCGCCAGCAGCCAATGGGGGGGGTCGACCACAGATACGCAGTATTTT
CDR3 protein: CASSQWGGSTTDTQYF

J gene: TRBJ1-1
CDR3 length: 15
clone size: NA
D gene: TRBD1
V gene: TRBV27
CDR3 DNA: TGTGCCAGCAGTTCTCGGACAGGGAGTTACACTGAAGCTTTCTTT
CDR3 protein: CASSSRTGSYTEAFF

J gene: TRBJ2-1
CDR3 length: 11
clone size: NA
D gene: TRBD2
V gene: TRBV6-6
CDR3 DNA: TGTGCCAGCGGGGGGGTTGGCGAGCAGTTCTTC
CDR3 protein: CASGGVGEQFF

J gene: TRBJ1-2
CDR3 length: 14
clone size: NA
D gene: TRBD1
V gene: TRBV18
CDR3 DNA: TGTGCCAGCTCACCGCTACAGGGGGAGAATGGCTACACCTTC
CDR3 protein: CASSPLQGENGYTF

J gene: TRBJ2-1
CDR3 length: 16
clone size: NA
D gene: NA
V gene: TRBV7-2
CDR3 DNA: TGTGCCAGCAGCTTATCGTCGGGCATTTCCTACAATGAGCAGTTCTTC
CDR3 protein: CASSLSSGISYNEQFF

J gene: TRBJ1-1
CDR3 length: 16
clone size: NA
D gene: TRBD1
V gene: TRBV10-3
CDR3 DNA: TGTGCCATCAGTTATACCGGGACAGGGAACGGGATTGAAGCTTTCTTT
CDR3 protein: CAISYTGTGNGIEAFF

J gene: TRBJ2-5
CDR3 length: 14
clone size: NA
D gene: NA
V gene: TRBV18
CDR3 DNA: TGTGCCAGCTCACCGAGGGGCAGGCAAGAGACCCAGTACTTC
CDR3 protein: CASSPRGRQETQYF

J gene: TRBJ2-7
CDR3 length: 16
clone size: NA
D gene: NA
V gene: TRBV11-2
CDR3 DNA: TGTGCCAGCAGCCGGACGGGCGGGGTACTGACCTACGAGCAGTACTTC
CDR3 protein: CASSRTGGVLTYEQYF

J gene: TRBJ1-6
CDR3 length: 14
clone size: NA
D gene: NA
V gene: TRBV6-5
CDR3 DNA: TGTGCCAGCAGCCCCCCGGAAGAGGGTTCACCCCTCCACTTT
CDR3 protein: CASSPPEEGSPLHF

J gene: TRBJ1-1
CDR3 length: 16
clone size: NA
D gene: NA
V gene: TRBV4-3
CDR3 DNA: TGCGCCAGCAGCCAAGATCAAGGACAGCTGAACACTGAAGCTTTCTTT
CDR3 protein: CASSQDQGQLNTEAFF

J gene: TRBJ2-7
CDR3 length: 16
clone size: NA
D gene: TRBD1
V gene: TRBV11-1
CDR3 DNA: TGTGCCAGCAGCGCACTCCGGGACAGGGTTTTCTACGAGCAGTACTTC
CDR3 protein: CASSALRDRVFYEQYF

J gene: TRBJ2-5
CDR3 length: 15
clone size: NA
D gene: TRBD2
V gene: TRBV7-6
CDR3 DNA: TGTGCCAGCAGCTTAGGGCTAGCGGGGGGAGAGACCCAGTACTTC
CDR3 protein: CASSLGLAGGETQYF

J gene: TRBJ2-3
CDR3 length: 14
clone size: NA
D gene: NA
V gene: TRBV7-2
CDR3 DNA: TGTGCCAGCAGCCCCCTTAGGGGCACAGATACGCAGTATTTT
CDR3 protein: CASSPLRGTDTQYF

J gene: TRBJ1-4
CDR3 length: 14
clone size: once
D gene: NA
V gene: TRBV7-9
CDR3 DNA: TGTGCCAGCAGCTTATGGGACGGTAATGAAAAACTGTTTTTT
CDR3 protein: CASSLWDGNEKLFF

J gene: TRBJ2-7
CDR3 length: 15
clone size: NA
D gene: NA
V gene: TRBV21-1
CDR3 DNA: TGTGCCAGCAGCAATGGGGAGGAGGTATTGAACGAGCAGTACTTC
CDR3 protein: CASSNGEEVLNEQYF

J gene: TRBJ2-4
CDR3 length: 15
clone size: NA
D gene: TRBD2
V gene: TRBV28
CDR3 DNA: TGTGCCAGCGGACTAGCGGGGGCCCTACGAAACATTCAGTACTTC
CDR3 protein: CASGLAGALRNIQYF

J gene: TRBJ1-4
CDR3 length: 15
clone size: NA
D gene: TRBD1
V gene: TRBV6-5
CDR3 DNA: TGTGCCAGCGGGAACAGGGGAATAGGAGTTGTAAAACTGTTTTTT
CDR3 protein: CASGNRGIGVVKLFF

J gene: TRBJ2-5
CDR3 length: 13
clone size: NA
D gene: TRBD2
V gene: TRBV30
CDR3 DNA: TGTGCCTGGAGTCCTAGCGGGGTTGAGACCCAGTACTTC
CDR3 protein: CAWSPSGVETQYF

J gene: TRBJ2-3
CDR3 length: 18
clone size: NA
D gene: NA
V gene: TRBV4-3
CDR3 DNA: TGCGCCAGCAGCCAAAGAGCGGGGACAGCAAGAATCTGGGATACGCAGTATTTT
CDR3 protein: CASSQRAGTARIWDTQYF

J gene: TRBJ1-1
CDR3 length: 12
clone size: NA
D gene: NA
V gene: TRBV7-6
CDR3 DNA: TGTGCCAGCAGCTCCTCGACTGTAGAAGCTTTCTTT
CDR3 protein: CASSSSTVEAFF